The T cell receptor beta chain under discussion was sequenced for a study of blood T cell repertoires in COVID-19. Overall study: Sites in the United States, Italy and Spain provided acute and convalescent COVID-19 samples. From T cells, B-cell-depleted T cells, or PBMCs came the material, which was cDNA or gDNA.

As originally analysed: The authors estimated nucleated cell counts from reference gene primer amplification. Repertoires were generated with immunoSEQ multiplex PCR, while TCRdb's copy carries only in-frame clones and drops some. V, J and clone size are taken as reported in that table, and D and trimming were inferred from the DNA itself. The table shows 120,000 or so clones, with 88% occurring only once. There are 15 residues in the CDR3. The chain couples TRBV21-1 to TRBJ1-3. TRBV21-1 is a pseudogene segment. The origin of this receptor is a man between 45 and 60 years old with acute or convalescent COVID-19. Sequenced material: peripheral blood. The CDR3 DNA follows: TGTGCCAGCAGCCACCGGAGGGAGAGTGGAAACACCATATATTTT. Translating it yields CASSHRRESGNTIYF.